This T cell receptor (beta chain) was sequenced in a study of CD8+CD57+ T cells in acquired aplastic anemia. The overall study: Roughly 3.2 ug was the average amount of DNA from sorted CD4+ and CD8+ cells.

This clonotype was counted between two and nine times. The use of genomic DNA as template underpinned the TCR beta VDJ and CDR3 profiling. TCRdb reprocessed the reads via MiXCR and lists one record per CDR3 protein. The data show 250,000 to 300,000 distinct CDR3 sequences, with approximately 60% seen just once and around 1.3% held by the top ten. Selection for sequencing was limited to patients who had shown CD8+CD57+ cell expansion by flow cytometry. CDR1 and CDR2 (germline): SQVTM, ANQGSEA. V lost 5 bases, J lost 8 bases, and 21 bases lay in between. This CDR3 contains 14 residues. The sequenced sample was sorted CD4+, CD8+, or CD8+CD57+ T cells (not recorded which) from PBMCs. The TCR sequence derives from a human donor with aplastic anemia. This sequence joins TRBV29-1 and TRBJ1-2, with D possibly TRBD1 on 5 matching bases. CDR3 loop: CSVYFPGKGDGYTF. CDR3 bases: TGCAGCGTTTACTTCCCAGGGAAAGGCGACGGCTACACCTTC.